The 3 T cell receptor beta chains below all came from one sample that was sequenced in a study of blood T cell repertoires in COVID-19. Data came from immunoSEQ multiplex PCR; TCRdb stores just in-frame clones and leaves some out. The data hold around 250,000 clones, with less than 90% observed a single time. Sequences were obtained from peripheral blood. Receptors originate from a man aged 55 to 69 who had recovered from COVID-19.

V and J are TRBV11-2 and TRBJ2-7, with TRBD1 matching 8 bases. This CDR3 region has 14 residues. Germline trimming cut 5 bases from V and 5 bases from J; bases unmatched to any gene: 8. Germline V gives CDR1 SGHAT, CDR2 FQNNGV. The CDR3: CASSSGQGKNEQYF. CDR3 DNA: TGTGCCAGCAGCAGTGGACAGGGAAAAAACGAGCAGTACTTC.

V usage is TRBV19 and J usage is TRBJ1-2; TRBD1 matches 12 bases. This CDR3 region has 16 residues. CDR1 and CDR2 (germline): LNHDA, SQIVND (reference sequence). V shed 4 bases, J shed 7 bases, and the junction held 10 bases outside the gene matches. The CDR3 loop is CASSKIGGQGAFGYTF. The CDR3 DNA is TGTGCCAGTAGTAAAATAGGGGGACAGGGGGCATTTGGCTACACCTTC.

The J gene is TRBJ1-2, the V gene TRBV5-4, with TRBD1 matching over 8 bases. The junction had 12 bases not matched to a gene; V was cut back by 4 bases and J by 10 bases. The germline gives CDR1 SGHNT, CDR2 YYREEE (reference sequence). The CDR3 extends over 14 amino acids. The CDR3: CASSPLDREKHYTF. In nucleotides, the CDR3 is TGTGCCAGCAGCCCACTGGACAGGGAAAAACACTACACCTTC.